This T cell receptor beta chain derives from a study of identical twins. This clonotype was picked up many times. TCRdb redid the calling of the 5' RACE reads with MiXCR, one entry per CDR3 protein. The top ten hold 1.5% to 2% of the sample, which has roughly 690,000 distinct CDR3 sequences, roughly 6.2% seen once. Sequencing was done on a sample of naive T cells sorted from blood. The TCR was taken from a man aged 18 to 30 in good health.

CDR3 sequence: CATKRAQHF. The CDR3 DNA reads TGTGCCACCAAGAGGGCCCAGCATTTT. This sequence joins TRBV24-1 and TRBJ1-5; the D is unclear. There are 9 residues in the CDR3. Germline V lookup: CDR1 KGHDR, CDR2 SFDVKD. V gave up 8 bases and J gave up 11 bases, with 6 bases separating them.